This T cell receptor beta chain was identified during a study of T cell responses to AZD1222 COVID-19 vaccine. Study findings and constraints: Close to half of spike-specific TCRs reportedly recognize unmutated variant regions. Spike was spanned by vaccine-associated CD4 TCRs, which were dominant at 160-218 and 743-854. Seropositive AZD1222 recipients at baseline numbered only five or six.

Worth noting for this clone: Antigen specificity is unknown.

Profiling relied on immunoSEQ multiplex PCR, and the TCRdb table lists in-frame clones only, not all of them. The sample has about 130,000 clones; more than 90% are singletons. Trimming at V came to 2 bases and at J to 6 bases, leaving 3 bases not matched to a gene. This CDR3 spans 14 amino acids. Looked up from germline, CDR1 is SGDLS and CDR2 is YYNGEE. This material consisted of peripheral blood, taken 28 days after the second AZD1222 dose. This clonotype originated in an adult who received the AZD1222 COVID-19 vaccine. The J gene is TRBJ2-7, the V gene TRBV9; 12 bases are shared with TRBD2. The CDR3 loop reads CASSVTSGRFEQYF. In DNA form, the CDR3 reads TGTGCCAGCAGCGTTACTAGCGGGAGGTTCGAGCAGTACTTC. The whole variable domain, remainder taken from reference TRBV9 and TRBJ2-7, is DSGVTQTPKHLITATGQRVTLRCSPRSGDLSVYWYQQSLDQGLQFLIQYYNGEERAKGNILERFSAQQFPDLHSELNLSSLELGDSALYFCASSVTSGRFEQYFGPGTRLTVT.